These 31 T cell receptor beta chains came from one sample sequenced in a study of immune characterization of retroperitoneal liposarcoma. Each CDR3 protein gets one entry after TCRdb re-called the PCR reads with MiXCR. The table lists around 4,600 distinct CDR3 sequences, around 30% of them singletons. The sample consisted of tumor tissue. These receptors came from a female donor with retroperitoneal liposarcoma.

The V and J genes are TRBV7-3 and TRBJ2-1, with TRBD2 matching 8 bases. The CDR3 spans 15 residues. Trimming at V came to 4 bases and at J to 13 bases, leaving 15 bases not matched to a gene. Germline assignment: CDR1 SGHTA and CDR2 FQGTGA. The DNA for the CDR3 is TGTGCCAGCAGCTCGACAGCGGGAGCTGGGGAGACCCAGTTCTTC. Translated: CASSSTAGAGETQFF.

This clonotype was observed many times. The genes are TRBV7-6 and TRBJ2-1; TRBD2 aligns across 12 bases. V lost 1 base to trimming and J lost 3 bases; unmatched junction nucleotides: 4. This CDR3 has 17 residues. Per the germline V gene, CDR1 is SGHVS and CDR2 is FNYEAQ. CDR3 coding DNA: TGTGCCAGCAGCTTAGGGGGACTAGCGGGCTACTACAATGAGCAGTTCTTC. This sequence encodes CASSLGGLAGYYNEQFF.

V usage is TRBV6-1 and J usage is TRBJ2-5; tentatively, D is TRBD1 or TRBD2 (5 bases each). With the DNA end fitting TRBJ2-1 better, the J assignment may be wrong. This CDR3 is built from 14 residues. CDR1 is MNHNS, CDR2 SASEGT, per germline. The CDR3 here is CASSEARRFGTQFF. CDR3 DNA sequence: TGTGCCAGCAGTGAAGCGCGGCGTTTCGGGACCCAGTTCTTC.

By sample share, this clonotype is medium-sized. This chain connects TRBV11-3 to TRBJ2-1; TRBD2 agrees at 9 bases. The end of the DNA is better explained by TRBJ2-5, so the J call may be wrong. The CDR3 runs to 16 residues. Germline V gene lookup returns CDR1 SGHNT and CDR2 YENEEA. The CDR3 is CASSPGASGIWETQYF. CDR3 nucleotide sequence: TGTGCCAGCAGCCCGGGCGCTAGCGGGATTTGGGAGACCCAGTACTTC.

This chain uses TRBV7-3 with TRBJ2-2; the D gene is possibly TRBD2 (6 bases). Germline CDR1 is SGHTA and CDR2 is FQGTGA. This CDR3 region has 16 residues. V was clipped by 1 base and J by 5 bases, with 14 bases between them. The CDR3 region has the DNA TGTGCCAGCAGCTTAAGAGGGACTGCTTTTACCGGGGAGCTGTTTTTT. Translated: CASSLRGTAFTGELFF.

This chain joins TRBV5-4 and TRBJ2-1; TRBD2 might be the D (6 bases). With the DNA end fitting TRBJ2-7 better, the J assignment may be wrong. This CDR3 is built from 14 residues. Germline V gene data show CDR1 as SGHNT and CDR2 as YYREEE (reference sequence). The CDR3 sequence: CASSFGTAVDEQYF. For the CDR3, the DNA is TGTGCCAGCAGCTTCGGGACTGCCGTAGACGAGCAGTACTTC.

In this sample, this clonotype turned up a few times. The chain employs TRBV6-1 and TRBJ2-7, with 7 bases fitting TRBD2. This CDR3 is built from 15 residues. With V trimmed by 4 bases and J by 6 bases, 12 bases remained unmatched. Germline CDR1 MNHNS, CDR2 SASEGT. The CDR3 sequence: CASSGTLGLVIEQYF. DNA of the CDR3: TGTGCCAGCAGTGGGACACTTGGACTAGTGATCGAGCAGTACTTC.

The chain uses TRBV7-6 and TRBJ2-1; 12 nucleotides align to TRBD2. The V and J ends lost 4 bases and 0 bases, in that order; junction bases with no gene match: 10. The CDR3 is 19 amino acids. CDR1 SGHVS and CDR2 FNYEAQ come from the germline V gene. The CDR3 nucleotides read TGTGCCAGCAGCTCCCCCACGACTAGCGGGGGAAGCTCCTACAATGAGCAGTTCTTC. It codes for CASSSPTTSGGSSYNEQFF.

This clonotype was counted between two and nine times. The chain links TRBV6-1 to TRBJ2-5; D remains ambiguous. The ends were cut back, 2 bases at V and 0 bases at J, with 7 bases in the middle. The CDR3 runs to 14 residues. The germline V gene encodes CDR1 MNHNS and CDR2 SASEGT. The chain's CDR3 is CASSESTYQETQYF. The DNA for the CDR3 is TGTGCCAGCAGTGAATCGACCTACCAAGAGACCCAGTACTTC.

This clonotype appeared a few times. The J gene is TRBJ2-7, the V gene TRBV6-1, with 11 bases fitting TRBD2. Per germline, CDR1 MNHNS and CDR2 SASEGT. CDR3 length: 22 residues. The V gene end was trimmed by 5 bases and the J gene end by 2 bases; junction bases not matched to a gene: 26. CDR3 in amino acids: CASSPRGGGRVLAGAKAYEQYF. CDR3 in DNA: TGTGCCAGCAGTCCAAGGGGGGGGGGGAGAGTACTAGCGGGAGCTAAAGCCTACGAGCAGTACTTC.

The chain couples TRBV3-1 to TRBJ2-1, with D perhaps matching TRBD1 or TRBD2 (5 bases each). The germline CDR1 and CDR2 sequences are LGHDT and YNNKEL (reference sequence). Trimming removed 4 bases at V and 7 bases at J, with 11 bases between. The CDR3 extends over 13 amino acids. The CDR3 region has the DNA TGTGCCAGCAGCCGCGAGGGACCTAATGAGCAGTTCTTC. It is translated as CASSREGPNEQFF.

The V gene is TRBV30, the J gene TRBJ2-1, with D perhaps matching TRBD2 (5 bases). Matching the DNA end better, TRBJ2-7 makes the J call doubtful. The CDR3 totals 11 residues. Germline V gene lookup returns CDR1 GTSNPN and CDR2 SVGIG (reference sequence). The chain's CDR3 is CAWSRGYEQYF. The CDR3, as DNA: TGTGCCTGGAGTCGGGGATACGAGCAGTACTTC.

This clonotype is medium-sized. V is TRBV12-3 or TRBV12-4 and J is TRBJ2-2; perhaps TRBD2 as D (5 bases). This CDR3 has 13 residues. The V end was cut by 3 bases, the J end by 8 bases, with 10 bases between. Written as DNA, the CDR3 is TGTGCCAGCAGTTTGCCGGGATGGGGGGAGCTGTTTTTT. Amino acids: CASSLPGWGELFF.

The gene calls are TRBV10-3 and TRBJ2-2, with D possibly being TRBD2 (6 bases). Germline V lookup: CDR1 ENHRY, CDR2 SYGVKD. CDR3 size: 16 residues. Trimming cost V 4 bases and J 1 base, with 13 bases left between them. The CDR3 nucleotides read TGTGCCATCAGTGCCGGAGGGGCTGTGAACACCGGGGAGCTGTTTTTT. This sequence encodes CAISAGGAVNTGELFF.

In its sample, this clonotype is medium-sized. This chain uses TRBV5-5 with TRBJ2-5, with D maybe TRBD1 (6 bases). The CDR3 length is 14 residues. The V end was cut by 0 bases, the J end by 9 bases, with 15 bases between. Germline V CDR1 and CDR2: SGHKS, YYEKEE (reference sequence). In DNA, the CDR3 is TGTGCCAGCAGCTTGGGAGGGGGAGAGGCGGCCCAGTACTTC. Its protein product is CASSLGGGEAAQYF.

Many counts were recorded for this clonotype. V usage is TRBV12-3 or TRBV12-4 and J usage is TRBJ2-7, with TRBD1 matching over 7 bases. The CDR3 is 13 amino acids. Trimming removed 6 bases from V and 1 base from J; junction bases left unmatched: 3. The CDR3 region has the DNA TGTGCCAGCAGCCAGACAGGGTCCTACGAGCAGTACTTC. Amino acid sequence: CASSQTGSYEQYF.

The rearrangement uses TRBV20-1 and TRBJ1-1, with D tentatively TRBD1 (5 bases). Germline-derived CDR1 and CDR2 are DFQATT and SNEGSKA (reference sequence). Trimming stripped 6 bases from V and 5 bases from J, with 13 bases between. There are 12 residues in the CDR3. The CDR3 nucleotides read TGCAGTGCACGGGACGTCGGGACTGAAGCTTTCTTT. It encodes CSARDVGTEAFF.

V is TRBV10-3 and J is TRBJ1-2; D uncertain. From germline, CDR1 is ENHRY and CDR2 SYGVKD. V lost 3 bases to trimming and J lost 4 bases, with 12 bases between them. The CDR3 is made up of 14 amino acids. CDR3 nucleotide sequence: TGTGCCATCAGTGATCGAGGGCAGTCCTATGGCTACACCTTC. It is translated as CAISDRGQSYGYTF.

In this sample, this clonotype turned up a few times. The chain recombines TRBV6-1 with TRBJ2-1; TRBD2 agrees at 12 bases. The CDR3 length is 16 residues. The trim removed 4 bases at V and 6 bases at J, leaving 7 bases unmatched. From germline, CDR1 is MNHNS and CDR2 SASEGT. The CDR3 region is CASSAGTSGLFNEQFF. CDR3 coding DNA: TGTGCCAGCAGTGCCGGGACTAGCGGGCTCTTCAATGAGCAGTTCTTC.

By share, this clonotype counts as medium-sized. This chain joins TRBV6-1 and TRBJ2-2; the D gene is possibly TRBD2 (6 bases). With 6 bases removed from V and 4 bases from J, the gap between germline ends came to 9 bases. Germline-derived CDR1 and CDR2 are MNHNS and SASEGT. The CDR3 length is 13 residues. CDR3 nucleotide sequence: TGTGCCAGCAGGGGGGGACTCACCGGGGAGCTGTTTTTT. Amino acids: CASRGGLTGELFF.

The V gene is TRBV7-8, the J gene TRBJ2-1; 13 bases fit TRBD2. The J call may be incorrect, as the DNA end agrees better with TRBJ2-7. Germline lookup yields CDR1 SGHVS and CDR2 FQNEAQ. The CDR3 covers 16 residues. As DNA, the CDR3 is TGTGCCAGCAGCTTAGAAACTAGCGGGAGGGGGGGGGAGCAGTACTTC. This gives the protein CASSLETSGRGGEQYF.

A remark on this clonotype: Compared with germline, one end of the junction differs, possibly owing to a read error. The chain is built from TRBV6-6 and TRBJ2-1; 7 bases match TRBD2. This CDR3 has 12 residues. Looked up from germline, CDR1 is MNHNY and CDR2 is SVGAGI (reference sequence). The CDR3 DNA follows: TGTGCCAGCAGTTACTCACGGACTAGAGAGTACTTC. This gives the protein CASSYSRTREYF.

This clonotype was detected a few times. The rearrangement links TRBV5-1 to TRBJ2-4; tentatively, D is TRBD1 or TRBD2 (6 bases each). V lost 4 bases, J lost 0 bases, and 14 bases lay in between. Germline V gene data show CDR1 as SGHRS and CDR2 as YFSETQ. This CDR3 contains 16 residues. This chain's CDR3 is CASSPGGVLAKNIQYF. CDR3 DNA: TGCGCCAGCAGCCCCGGGGGCGTGCTAGCCAAAAACATTCAGTACTTC.

This rearrangement joins TRBV6-1 to TRBJ2-1; possibly TRBD2 for D (6 bases). Germline CDR1 and CDR2: MNHNS and SASEGT. This CDR3 comprises 15 residues. The V gene lost 5 bases and the J gene lost 13 bases, with 24 bases spanning the gap. The CDR3 coding sequence is TGTGCCAGCAGTTCCCGGGGAGGAGACTGGGAGACCCAGTTCTTC. It yields the protein CASSSRGGDWETQFF.

Here the CDR3 reads CASSQGGGGEKLFF. The CDR3 DNA reads as TGCGCCAGCAGCCAGGGCGGGGGTGGTGAAAAACTGTTTTTT. The V and J genes are TRBV4-1 and TRBJ1-4; D perhaps matches TRBD1 (5 bases). CDR1 is MGHRA, CDR2 YSYEKL, per germline. Between the trimmed V and J ends, which lost 3 bases and 7 bases, there was a span of 12 bases. The CDR3 is made up of 14 amino acids.

This clonotype was seen a single time. This rearrangement joins TRBV11-2 to TRBJ2-1; a possible D gene is TRBD1 (6 bases). This CDR3 comprises 13 residues. Germline CDR1 reads SGHAT; CDR2 reads FQNNGV. The V and J ends lost 2 bases and 6 bases respectively, with 8 bases between them. The CDR3 is CASSLLQGNEQFF. In DNA, the CDR3 is TGTGCCAGCAGCTTATTACAGGGCAATGAGCAGTTCTTC.

This clonotype occurred many times. The chain has TRBV11-2 and TRBJ2-1; D is unclear. V shed 3 bases and J shed 7 bases, with 19 bases lying between them. The CDR3 sequence is 16 residues long. In germline, CDR1 is SGHAT, CDR2 FQNNGV. This chain's CDR3 is CASSFLFGSGMNEQFF. The CDR3 bases are TGTGCCAGCAGCTTTTTATTCGGGTCTGGGATGAATGAGCAGTTCTTC.

V gene TRBV20-1 combines with J gene TRBJ1-4; no reliable D call. Germline values: CDR1 DFQATT, CDR2 SNEGSKA (reference sequence). This CDR3 spans 11 amino acids. The V end was cut by 7 bases, the J end by 8 bases, with 11 bases between. The CDR3 protein is CSVPAPEKLFF. The DNA of the CDR3 is TGCAGTGTCCCCGCGCCGGAAAAACTGTTTTTT.

This clonotype qualifies as large. The CDR3 sequence is CASRSAPGTSPYNEQFF. The CDR3 nucleotides read TGTGCCAGCAGATCCGCCCCGGGGACCTCCCCGTACAATGAGCAGTTCTTC. The chain uses TRBV12-3 or TRBV12-4 and TRBJ2-1; D may match TRBD1 or TRBD2 (5 bases each). Trimming removed 6 bases from V and 4 bases from J, with 22 bases in between. This CDR3 is built from 17 residues.

About this clonotype itself: A much larger clone differs by one base, so this may be a read error. This chain links TRBV6-1 with TRBJ2-1; possible D gene TRBD2, 5 bases. V lost 5 bases to trimming and J lost 13 bases, with 21 bases between them. The CDR3 loop spans 14 amino acids. In germline, CDR1 is MNHNS, CDR2 SASEGT. In DNA, the CDR3 is TGTGCCAGCAGTCAACCGGGGTACCCTGTGACCCAGTTCTTC. Translating gives CASSQPGYPVTQFF.

J is TRBJ2-7 and V is TRBV10-3, with 14 bases matching TRBD2. The CDR3 has 17 residues. CDR1 and CDR2 (germline): ENHRY, SYGVKD. V was pared by 6 bases and J by 1 base, with 8 bases of the junction left unmatched. CDR3 loop: CAISPGTSGGRSYEQYF. The DNA for the CDR3 is TGTGCCATCAGCCCCGGGACTAGCGGGGGCCGATCCTACGAGCAGTACTTC.